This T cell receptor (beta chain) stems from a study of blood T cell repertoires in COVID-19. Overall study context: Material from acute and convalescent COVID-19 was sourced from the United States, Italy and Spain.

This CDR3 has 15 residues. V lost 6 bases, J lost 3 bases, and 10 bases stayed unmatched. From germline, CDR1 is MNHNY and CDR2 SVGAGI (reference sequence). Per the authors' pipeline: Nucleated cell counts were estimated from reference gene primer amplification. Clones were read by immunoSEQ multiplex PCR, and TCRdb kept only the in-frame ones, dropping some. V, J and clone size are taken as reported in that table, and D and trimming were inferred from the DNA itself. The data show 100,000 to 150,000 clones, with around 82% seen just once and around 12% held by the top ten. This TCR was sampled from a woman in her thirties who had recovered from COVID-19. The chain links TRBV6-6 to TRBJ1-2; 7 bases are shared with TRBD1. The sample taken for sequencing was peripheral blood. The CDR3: CASSPLQGGDYGYTF. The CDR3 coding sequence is TGTGCCAGCAGCCCCCTCCAGGGGGGAGACTATGGCTACACCTTC.